The 28 T cell receptor beta chains given below trace back to one sample, sequenced in a study of breast tumors, draining lymph nodes, adjacent tissues. MiXCR was run by TCRdb on the multiplex PCR reads, yielding one entry per CDR3 protein. The sample consists of about 21,000 distinct CDR3 sequences, approximately 32% of them appearing once. Sequencing was performed on breast tumor tissue. The receptors stem from a female donor with breast cancer. Some clones in this sample may be carry-over from other donors' samples.

This clonotype was seen ten or more times. The rearrangement joins TRBV9 to TRBJ1-2; D is ambiguous. V lost 3 bases to trimming and J lost 2 bases, with 8 bases between them. The CDR3 runs to 13 residues. The germline CDR1 and CDR2 sequences are SGDLS and YYNGEE. This chain's CDR3 is CASSDQFNYGYTF. CDR3 nucleotide sequence: TGTGCCAGCAGCGATCAGTTCAACTATGGCTACACCTTC.

This clonotype was seen repeatedly, ten times or more. The chain links TRBV6-1 to TRBJ2-7; D remains unclear. Trimming removed 3 bases from V and 2 bases from J, with 5 bases in between. The CDR3 length is 12 residues. Germline values: CDR1 MNHNS, CDR2 SASEGT. Here the CDR3 DNA reads TGTGCCAGCAGTGACGGTCCCTACGAGCAGTACTTC. This encodes CASSDGPYEQYF.

The chain employs TRBV20-1 and TRBJ1-2; D unresolved. V lost 6 bases, J lost 4 bases, and 15 bases lay in between. The length of the CDR3 is 13 residues. Germline V CDR1 and CDR2: DFQATT, SNEGSKA (reference sequence). The CDR3 nucleotides read TGCAGTGCCGAAGAAGGCAGTAGCTATGGCTACACCTTC. It translates to CSAEEGSSYGYTF.

This clonotype was observed many times. The chain joins TRBV18 to TRBJ2-7; no firm D call. The CDR3 runs 15 residues. Germline assignment: CDR1 KGHSH and CDR2 LQKENI. V dropped 0 bases and J dropped 6 bases, with 15 bases sitting between them. Here the CDR3 DNA reads TGTGCCAGCTCACCACCGACGGGTCTATTAGGCGAGCAGTACTTC. It translates to CASSPPTGLLGEQYF.

This clonotype came up many times. This chain links TRBV6-2 or TRBV6-3 with TRBJ2-1, with D perhaps matching TRBD2 (5 bases). The CDR3 extends over 15 amino acids. V gave up 2 bases and J gave up 2 bases, with 10 bases separating them. Germline V gene lookup returns CDR1 MNHEY and CDR2 SVGEGT. The CDR3 sequence: CASSYRGKPYNEQFF. The CDR3 nucleotides read TGTGCCAGCAGTTACCGGGGTAAGCCCTACAATGAGCAGTTCTTC.

This chain joins TRBV19 and TRBJ1-1, with D possibly matching TRBD1 (6 bases). From germline, CDR1 is LNHDA and CDR2 SQIVND (reference sequence). CDR3 length: 15 residues. V was shortened by 3 bases and J by 0 bases, with 11 bases between the two germline ends. CDR3 DNA sequence: TGTGCCAGTAGTATGTCTCGACAGGTGAACACTGAAGCTTTCTTT. Translated: CASSMSRQVNTEAFF.

On this clonotype itself: An end of the junction does not agree with germline; a read error may underlie this. The rearrangement uses TRBV7-9 and TRBJ2-3; 9 bases are shared with TRBD2. Germline values: CDR1 SEHNR, CDR2 FQNEAQ (reference sequence). The CDR3 covers 16 residues. CDR3 protein: CVSSLLSGSGTDTQYF. In nucleotides, the CDR3 is TGTGTCAGCAGCCTACTTAGCGGGAGCGGCACAGATACGCAGTATTTT. Together with reference TRBV7-9 and TRBJ2-3, the CDR3 gives the full variable domain: DTGVSQNPRHKITKRGQNVTFRCDPISEHNRLYWYRQTLGQGPEFLTYFQNEAQLEKSRLLSDRFSAERPKGSFSTLEIQRTEQGDSAMYLCVSSLLSGSGTDTQYFGPGTRLTVL.

This clonotype was seen many times. The rearrangement uses TRBV28 and TRBJ2-7; 8 positions agree with TRBD2. The CDR3 extends over 15 amino acids. From germline, CDR1 is MDHEN and CDR2 SYDVKM. V gave up 5 bases and J gave up 6 bases; unmatched junction bases: 12. CDR3 sequence reads: CASSRGGGWGLEQYF. CDR3 bases: TGTGCCAGCAGTCGGGGCGGGGGGTGGGGGCTCGAGCAGTACTTC.

The gene calls are TRBV2 and TRBJ2-3, with 8 bases lining up with TRBD1. The germline V gene encodes CDR1 SNHLY and CDR2 FYNNEI. V was pared by 11 bases and J by 12 bases, with 10 bases of the junction left unmatched. This CDR3 has 11 amino acids. CDR3 bases: TGTGCCGATTCTGCAGGGGGCGCCCAGTATTTT. Its translation: CADSAGGAQYF. Supplemented by reference TRBV2 and TRBJ2-3, the full variable domain reads EPEVTQTPSHQVTQMGQEVILRCVPISNHLYFYWYRQILGQKVEFLVSFYNNEISEKSEIFDDQFSVERPDGSNFTLKIRSTKLEDSAMYFCADSAGGAQYFGPGTRLTVL.

With respect to this clonotype: A clone one base away is much larger, so this may be a read error. V usage is TRBV28 and J usage is TRBJ2-1; D is possibly TRBD2 (6 bases). CDR1 is MDHEN, CDR2 SYDVKM, per germline. This CDR3 region has 15 residues. The CDR3 sequence is CASSSSAFSYNEQLF. In nucleotides, the CDR3 is TGTGCCAGCAGCTCTAGCGCCTTCTCCTACAATGAGCAGCTCTTC. The variable domain in full, with the rest retrieved from reference TRBV28 and TRBJ2-1, is DVKVTQSSRYLVKRTGEKVFLECVQDMDHENMFWYRQDPGLGLRLIYFSYDVKMKEKGDIPEGYSVSREKKERFSLILESASTNQTSMYLCASSSSAFSYNEQLFGPGTRLTVL.

This clonotype was found many times. The V and J genes are TRBV28 and TRBJ1-3; a possible D gene is TRBD1 (6 bases). CDR3 length: 15 amino acids. Germline-derived CDR1 and CDR2 are MDHEN and SYDVKM. Trimming took 3 bases from V and 4 from J, leaving 13 bases between them. The CDR3 bases are TGTGCCAGCAGTTTGGAGGGGGTAGGAGGAAACACCATATATTTT. Encoded protein: CASSLEGVGGNTIYF.

This clonotype is medium-sized. The chain employs TRBV7-9 and TRBJ2-7; weak D call: TRBD1 (6 bases). The V end was cut by 1 base, the J end by 6 bases, with 7 bases between. Per the germline V gene, CDR1 is SEHNR and CDR2 is FQNEAQ (reference sequence). This CDR3 is 12 amino acids long. The chain's CDR3 is CASSLGTAEQYF. CDR3 nucleotides: TGTGCCAGCAGCTTAGGGACAGCCGAGCAGTACTTC.

This clonotype has at least ten counts. The chain uses TRBV14 and TRBJ2-6; TRBD2 might be the D (6 bases). CDR3 length: 21 residues. Germline lookup yields CDR1 SGHDN and CDR2 FVKESK. The V and J ends lost 1 base and 0 bases respectively, with 22 bases between them. The DNA of the CDR3 is TGTGCCAGCAGCCAAGCCAGGCCCGGGAGCCACAGCAACTCTGGGGCCAACGTCCTGACTTTC. Encoded protein: CASSQARPGSHSNSGANVLTF.

Of note for this clonotype: One end of the junction is discordant with germline, which a read error may explain. The gene calls are TRBV27 and TRBJ2-7; TRBD1 might be the D (5 bases). The germline V gene encodes CDR1 MNHEY and CDR2 SMNVEV (reference sequence). This CDR3 has 14 amino acids. The CDR3 DNA is TGTGCCAGCGGTTTAGAAGGGGTCCCCTACGGGCAGTACTTC. Translating it yields CASGLEGVPYGQYF.

This clonotype was counted ten times or more. CDR3 sequence reads: CASSIDRGQPQHF. The CDR3 DNA sequence: TGTGCCAGTAGTATAGACAGGGGCCAGCCCCAGCATTTT. The gene calls are TRBV19 and TRBJ1-5; possible D gene TRBD1, 6 bases. This CDR3 is 13 amino acids long. Trimming removed 0 bases at V and 7 bases at J, with 7 bases between. Germline V gene sequence: CDR1 LNHDA, CDR2 SQIVND (reference sequence).

This clonotype has ten or more counts. This chain uses TRBV7-8 with TRBJ2-3; no definite D call. V was trimmed by 5 bases and J by 1 base, leaving 7 bases between them. Germline CDR1 SGHVS, CDR2 FQNEAQ. The CDR3 extends over 13 amino acids. In nucleotides, the CDR3 is TGTGCCAGCAGCCACGTGGGCACAGATACGCAGTATTTT. It codes for CASSHVGTDTQYF. Combining the CDR3 with reference TRBV7-8 and TRBJ2-3 gives the whole variable domain GAGVSQSPRYKVAKRGQDVALRCDPISGHVSLFWYQQALGQGPEFLTYFQNEAQLDKSGLPSDRFFAERPEGSVSTLKIQRTQQEDSAVYLCASSHVGTDTQYFGPGTRLTVL.

This clonotype has ten or more counts. V gene TRBV20-1 combines with J gene TRBJ1-5; D unclear. The CDR3 spans 13 residues. The V end was cut by 2 bases, the J end by 5 bases, with 10 bases between. Per the germline V gene, CDR1 is DFQATT and CDR2 is SNEGSKA (reference sequence). The CDR3 DNA follows: TGCAGTGCTAGATATGACATATATCAGCCCCAGCATTTT. This translates into CSARYDIYQPQHF.

This clonotype was observed many times. The chain carries TRBV20-1 and TRBJ1-5; D ambiguous. Trimming left V 2 bases short and J 2 bases short, with 7 bases between. CDR3 length: 13 residues. The germline CDR1 and CDR2 sequences are DFQATT and SNEGSKA (reference sequence). Here the CDR3 reads CSARQSGNQPQHF. CDR3 bases: TGCAGTGCTAGACAATCGGGCAATCAGCCCCAGCATTTT.

Remarks on this clonotype: Given a much more abundant clone one base away, this may be a read error. The J gene is TRBJ1-5, the V gene TRBV2; D possibly corresponds to TRBD1 (5 bases). The CDR3 has 15 residues. In germline, CDR1 is SNHLY, CDR2 FYNNEI. The CDR3 loop is CANSTRAYSNQPQHF. For the CDR3, the DNA is TGTGCCAACAGTACCAGGGCCTATAGCAATCAGCCCCAGCATTTT.

This clonotype was detected many times. The rearrangement links TRBV20-1 to TRBJ1-2, with D hard to call. The CDR3 sequence is 13 residues long. Looked up from germline, CDR1 is DFQATT and CDR2 is SNEGSKA (reference sequence). Trimming removed 1 base at V and 1 base at J, with 7 bases between. DNA of the CDR3: TGCAGTGCTAGAGTTCAGAATAACTATGGCTACACCTTC. It codes for CSARVQNNYGYTF.

Many counts were recorded for this clonotype. The CDR3 DNA reads TGTGCCAGCAGCGCGACTAGCGGGAGCTCCTACAATGAGCAGTTCTTC. Translating gives CASSATSGSSYNEQFF. The chain joins TRBV9 to TRBJ2-1, with 12 bases matching TRBD2. Germline CDR1 SGDLS, CDR2 YYNGEE. Trimming at V came to 3 bases and at J to 0 bases, leaving 1 base not matched to a gene. CDR3 size: 16 residues.

The sample holds many counts of this clonotype. The chain carries TRBV6-2 or TRBV6-3 and TRBJ2-5; no definite D call. Germline V CDR1 and CDR2: MNHEY, SVGEGT. The V gene lost 6 bases and the J gene lost 5 bases, with 7 bases spanning the gap. The CDR3 loop spans 11 amino acids. The CDR3 spells CASSIVETQYF. In nucleotides, the CDR3 is TGTGCCAGCAGCATAGTGGAGACCCAGTACTTC.

The table lists this clonotype with many counts. This sequence joins TRBV4-3 and TRBJ1-3; D perhaps matches TRBD1 (6 bases). Between the trimmed V and J ends, which lost 1 base and 4 bases, there was a span of 14 bases. The CDR3 runs 16 residues. Germline V gene sequence: CDR1 LGHNA, CDR2 YSLEER. The CDR3 sequence is CASSQALPGEGNTIYF. Here the CDR3 DNA reads TGCGCCAGCAGCCAAGCCCTCCCAGGGGAGGGAAACACCATATATTTT.

V usage is TRBV11-2 and J usage is TRBJ2-7; D possibly corresponds to TRBD1 (6 bases). The V gene's germline CDR1 is SGHAT and CDR2 FQNNGV. CDR3 size: 15 residues. V was cut by 0 bases and J by 0 bases, with 9 bases left in between. CDR3 region: CASSLDLDSSYEQYF. The CDR3 DNA reads as TGTGCCAGCAGCTTAGATCTGGACAGCTCCTACGAGCAGTACTTC.

Within the sample, this clonotype is medium-sized. The chain has TRBV5-1 and TRBJ2-7; D may correspond to TRBD1 or TRBD2 (5 bases each). Germline CDR1 reads SGHRS; CDR2 reads YFSETQ. Between the trimmed V and J ends, which lost 0 bases and 2 bases, there was a span of 9 bases. The CDR3 runs 14 residues. DNA for the CDR3: TGCGCCAGCAGCTTGGCCCGGGGCACCTACGAGCAGTACTTC. Its protein is CASSLARGTYEQYF.

For the CDR3, the DNA is TGCAGTGCTAGAGGCTTTGGTGAGCAGTACTTC. Residues: CSARGFGEQYF. The chain couples TRBV20-1 to TRBJ2-7; D gene unclear. Germline CDR1 reads DFQATT; CDR2 reads SNEGSKA (reference sequence). Trimming shortened V by 1 base and J by 7 bases, and 8 bases separated the two germline ends. This CDR3 comprises 11 residues.

The table lists this clonotype with many counts. The chain carries TRBV18 and TRBJ2-1, with 8 bases fitting TRBD2. The J segment lost 1 base and the V segment lost 6 bases, leaving 5 bases of the junction unmatched. Germline V gives CDR1 KGHSH, CDR2 LQKENI. This CDR3 region has 15 residues. For the CDR3, the DNA is TGTGCCAGCTCCCCGGCGGGAGGTTCCTACAATGAGCAGTTCTTC. Its translation: CASSPAGGSYNEQFF.

This clonotype was detected ten times or more. The V and J genes are TRBV2 and TRBJ2-7; TRBD2 might be the D (7 bases). V lost 4 bases and J lost 5, with 15 bases in between. Germline CDR1 reads SNHLY; CDR2 reads FYNNEI. This CDR3 spans 14 amino acids. The CDR3 is CASSARGGDHEQYF. The CDR3 DNA is TGTGCCAGCAGTGCCCGCGGGGGCGACCACGAGCAGTACTTC.